This paragraph reports one T cell receptor (beta chain). Its antigen is currently unknown. V dropped 10 bases and J dropped 1; count of bases not matched to a gene: 8. This CDR3 is 15 amino acids long. Per the germline V gene, CDR1 is MNHEY and CDR2 is SVGEGT. The sample comes from a study of blood T cells in healthy people across ages. Study-wide points: Per-million-T-cell TCR beta diversity fell roughly linearly with age. Whereas aged donors had fewer naive CD4+ cells, long-lived donors had more of them and higher diversity.

A second PCR of 7 to 11 cycles used a sample-barcoded 5' primer and a J-beta primer mix. Researchers report that each sample yielded at least 3 million CDR3-containing paired-end reads. TCRdb independently ran MiXCR on the 5' RACE reads; one entry per CDR3 protein. The table shows 1.5 million to 2 million distinct CDR3 sequences, with 28% occurring only once. The receptor was derived from a woman younger than 45 in good health. The chain couples TRBV6-2 or TRBV6-3 to TRBJ1-5, with 9 bases matching TRBD1. The specimen sequenced was blood. This chain's CDR3 is CATRITGGSNQPQHF. The CDR3 DNA sequence: TGTGCCACCAGGATTACAGGGGGCAGCAATCAGCCCCAGCATTTT.